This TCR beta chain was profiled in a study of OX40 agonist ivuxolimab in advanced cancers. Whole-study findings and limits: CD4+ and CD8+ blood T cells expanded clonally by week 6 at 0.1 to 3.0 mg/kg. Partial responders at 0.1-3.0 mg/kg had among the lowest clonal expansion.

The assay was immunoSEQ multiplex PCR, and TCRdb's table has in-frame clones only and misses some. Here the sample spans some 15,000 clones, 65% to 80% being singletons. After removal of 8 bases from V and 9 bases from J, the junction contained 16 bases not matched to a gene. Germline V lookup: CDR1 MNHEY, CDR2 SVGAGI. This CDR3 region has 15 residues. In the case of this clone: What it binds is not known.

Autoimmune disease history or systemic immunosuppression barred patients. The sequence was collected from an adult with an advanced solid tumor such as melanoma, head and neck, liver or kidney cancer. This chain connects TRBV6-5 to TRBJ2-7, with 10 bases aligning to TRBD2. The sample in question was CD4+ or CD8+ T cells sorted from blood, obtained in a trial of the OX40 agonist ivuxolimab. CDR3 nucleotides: TGTGCCAGCCGTCCCTCCGAGCGGGAGGGCCTAGGGCAGTACTTC. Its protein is CASRPSEREGLGQYF.